This T cell receptor beta chain was captured in a study of response to subunit inactivated influenza vaccine. There are 18 residues in the CDR3. The germline gives CDR1 SGHAT, CDR2 FQNNGV. After removal of 5 bases from V and 0 bases from J, the junction contained 9 bases not matched to a gene. TCRdb independently ran MiXCR on the RT-PCR reads; one entry per CDR3 protein. The sample has 450,000 to 700,000 distinct CDR3 sequences; roughly 15% are singletons. This clonotype was detected once. Its antigen is as yet unknown. Overall study findings and caveats: T cells newly recruited by each seasonal influenza vaccination are few, the authors suggested.

This sequence was found in a man in his fifties or sixties who received an inactivated influenza vaccine. The sample was PBMCs from blood, taken about 11 days after vaccination. The chain recombines TRBV11-2 with TRBJ2-6, with 8 bases that match TRBD1. The CDR3 nucleotides are TGTGCCAGCAGCCTACGGACAGGGATCCTCTCTGGGGCCAACGTCCTGACTTTC. This codes for CASSLRTGILSGANVLTF.